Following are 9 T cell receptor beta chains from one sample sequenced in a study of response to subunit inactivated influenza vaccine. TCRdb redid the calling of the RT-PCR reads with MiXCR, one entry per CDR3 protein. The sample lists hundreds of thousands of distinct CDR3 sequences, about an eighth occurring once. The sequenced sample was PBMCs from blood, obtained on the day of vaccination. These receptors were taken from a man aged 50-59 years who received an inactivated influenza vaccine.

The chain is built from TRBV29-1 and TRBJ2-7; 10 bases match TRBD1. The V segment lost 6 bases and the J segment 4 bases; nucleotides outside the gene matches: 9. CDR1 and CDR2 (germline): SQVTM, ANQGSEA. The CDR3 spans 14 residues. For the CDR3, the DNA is TGCAGCGTCTCCGGGACAGGGGAAATATACGAGCAGTACTTC. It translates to CSVSGTGEIYEQYF.

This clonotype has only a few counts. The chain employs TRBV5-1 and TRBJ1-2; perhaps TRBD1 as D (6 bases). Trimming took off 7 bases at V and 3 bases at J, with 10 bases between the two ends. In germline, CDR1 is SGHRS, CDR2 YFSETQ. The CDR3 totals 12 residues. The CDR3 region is CASRPGDYGYTF. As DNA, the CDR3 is TGCGCCAGCCGGCCAGGGGACTATGGCTACACCTTC.

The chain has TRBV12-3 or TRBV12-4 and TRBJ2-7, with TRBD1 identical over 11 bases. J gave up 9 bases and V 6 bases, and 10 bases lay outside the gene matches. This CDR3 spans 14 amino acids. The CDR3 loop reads CASRADRGLRWQYF. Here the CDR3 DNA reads TGTGCCAGCAGGGCGGACAGGGGGCTCAGATGGCAGTACTTC.

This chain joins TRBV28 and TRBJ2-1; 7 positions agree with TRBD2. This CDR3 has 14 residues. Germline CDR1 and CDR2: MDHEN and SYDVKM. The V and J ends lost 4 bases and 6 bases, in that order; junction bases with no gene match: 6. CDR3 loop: CASSSGTMPNEQFF. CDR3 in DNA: TGTGCCAGCAGTTCTGGGACTATGCCCAATGAGCAGTTCTTC.

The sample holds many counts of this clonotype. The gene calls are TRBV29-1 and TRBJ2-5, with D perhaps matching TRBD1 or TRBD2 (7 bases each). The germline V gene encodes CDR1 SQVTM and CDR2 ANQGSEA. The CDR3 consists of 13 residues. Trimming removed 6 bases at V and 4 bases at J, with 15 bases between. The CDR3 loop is CSVGGGAGETQYF. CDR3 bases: TGCAGCGTGGGAGGGGGCGCGGGAGAGACCCAGTACTTC.

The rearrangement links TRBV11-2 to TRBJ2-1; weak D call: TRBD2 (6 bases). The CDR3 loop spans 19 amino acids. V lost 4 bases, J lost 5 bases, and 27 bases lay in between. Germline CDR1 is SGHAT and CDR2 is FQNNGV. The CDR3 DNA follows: TGTGCCAGCAGCTGGGGACTCAATACTCGTGGCGACTGGGACAATGAGCAGTTCTTC. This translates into CASSWGLNTRGDWDNEQFF.

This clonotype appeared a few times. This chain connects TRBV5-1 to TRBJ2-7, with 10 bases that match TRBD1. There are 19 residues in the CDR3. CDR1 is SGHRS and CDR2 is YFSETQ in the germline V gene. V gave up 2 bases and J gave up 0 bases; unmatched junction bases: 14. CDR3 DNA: TGCGCCAGCAGCTTCTCGCGACAGGGGGCTGGCGGGAGCTCCTACGAGCAGTACTTC. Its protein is CASSFSRQGAGGSSYEQYF.

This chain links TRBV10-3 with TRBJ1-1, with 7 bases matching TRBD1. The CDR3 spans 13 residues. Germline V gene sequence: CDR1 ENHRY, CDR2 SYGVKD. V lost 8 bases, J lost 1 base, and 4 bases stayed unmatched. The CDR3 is CAISGTANTEAFF. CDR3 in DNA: TGTGCCATCTCCGGGACAGCGAACACTGAAGCTTTCTTT.

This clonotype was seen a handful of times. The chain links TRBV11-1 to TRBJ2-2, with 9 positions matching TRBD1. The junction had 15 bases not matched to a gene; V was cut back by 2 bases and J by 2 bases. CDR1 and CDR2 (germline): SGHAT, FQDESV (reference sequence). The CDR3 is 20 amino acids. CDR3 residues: CASSLRRNFPGQGNTGELFF. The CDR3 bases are TGTGCCAGCAGCTTACGGCGTAATTTCCCGGGACAGGGTAACACCGGGGAGCTGTTTTTT.